These 13 T cell receptor beta chains originate from one sample sequenced in a study of OX40 agonist ivuxolimab in advanced cancers. Here immunoSEQ multiplex PCR was the method, and the copy in TCRdb shows in-frame clones only, minus some. This table has 61,000 or so clones, over 80% appearing once. Sample: CD4+ or CD8+ T cells sorted from blood, taken in a trial of the OX40 agonist ivuxolimab. Every receptor here comes from an adult with an advanced solid tumor such as melanoma, head and neck, liver or kidney cancer.

In the case of this clone: One end of the junction is discordant with germline, which a read error may explain. The rearrangement links TRBV5-4 to TRBJ2-5; 9 nucleotides agree with TRBD1. CDR3 length: 16 residues. Germline loops: CDR1 SGHNT, CDR2 YYREEE (reference sequence). The CDR3 region has the DNA TGTGCCAGCAGCTTGGGGCAGGGACAGGGACAAGAGGCCCAGTACTTC. As protein: CASSLGQGQGQEAQYF.

The chain uses TRBV7-2 and TRBJ2-3; 12 positions match TRBD2. The CDR3 is made up of 16 amino acids. Trimming at V came to 4 bases and at J to 5 bases, leaving 7 bases not matched to a gene. The germline gives CDR1 SGHTA, CDR2 FQGNSA. Written as DNA, the CDR3 is TGTGCCAGCAGCTCTACACTAGCGGGGGGAGGAGATACGCAGTATTTT. It codes for CASSSTLAGGGDTQYF.

CDR3 residues: CASSPQGLFEQYF. CDR3 sequence (DNA): TGTGCCAGCAGCCCCCAGGGGCTATTCGAGCAGTACTTC. The chain has TRBV5-4 and TRBJ2-7; D perhaps matches TRBD1 (6 bases). This CDR3 is 13 amino acids long. CDR1 and CDR2 from the germline V gene are SGHNT and YYREEE (reference sequence). Trimming shortened V by 4 bases and J by 6 bases, and 14 bases separated the two germline ends.

CDR3 loop: CAWSVADGYTF. For the CDR3, the DNA is TGTGCCTGGAGCGTCGCCGATGGCTACACCTTC. This chain joins TRBV30 and TRBJ1-2; D is ambiguous. This CDR3 is 11 amino acids long. CDR1 is GTSNPN and CDR2 is SVGIG in the germline V gene (reference sequence). V was clipped by 3 bases and J by 6 bases, with 8 bases between them.

The chain couples TRBV28 to TRBJ2-5; 13 nucleotides line up with TRBD2. V dropped 10 bases and J dropped 3; count of bases not matched to a gene: 5. The CDR3 sequence is 14 residues long. The germline CDR1 and CDR2 sequences are MDHEN and SYDVKM. CDR3 sequence: CATSTSGGKETQYF. The CDR3 region has the DNA TGTGCCACCTCGACTAGCGGGGGGAAAGAGACCCAGTACTTC.

The chain combines TRBV7-2 with TRBJ2-3; the match to TRBD2 covers 8 bases. V dropped 5 bases and J dropped 2; count of bases not matched to a gene: 9. This CDR3 has 16 residues. The germline V gene encodes CDR1 SGHTA and CDR2 FQGNSA. CDR3 in amino acids: CASSPQAGGVTDTQYF. CDR3 sequence (DNA): TGTGCCAGCAGCCCCCAGGCCGGGGGGGTCACAGATACGCAGTATTTT. The whole variable domain, filled in from reference TRBV7-2 and TRBJ2-3, reads GAGVSQSPSNKVTEKGKDVELRCDPISGHTALYWYRQSLGQGLEFLIYFQGNSAPDKSGLPSDRFSAERTGGSVSTLTIQRTQQEDSAVYLCASSPQAGGVTDTQYFGPGTRLTVL.

V gene TRBV4-1 combines with J gene TRBJ1-3, with D possibly matching TRBD1 (6 bases). V shed 0 bases and J shed 4 bases, with 19 bases lying between them. This CDR3 region has 18 residues. The V gene's germline CDR1 is MGHRA and CDR2 YSYEKL. The CDR3 loop reads CASSQELGRGTSGNTIYF. Written as DNA, the CDR3 is TGCGCCAGCAGCCAAGAGTTGGGCAGGGGAACGTCGGGAAACACCATATATTTT.

V usage is TRBV6-5 and J usage is TRBJ1-5; perhaps TRBD1 as D (6 bases). Trimming took off 2 bases at V and 1 base at J, with 9 bases between the two ends. Germline V gene data show CDR1 as MNHEY and CDR2 as SVGAGI. The CDR3 is 15 amino acids. CDR3 DNA: TGTGCCAGCAGTTACACCAGGGGAAGCAATCAGCCCCAGCATTTT. It translates to CASSYTRGSNQPQHF.

The J gene is TRBJ2-7, the V gene TRBV7-8; D is unresolved. Germline CDR1 is SGHVS and CDR2 is FQNEAQ. The V end was cut by 6 bases, the J end by 3 bases, with 18 bases between. The CDR3 spans 15 residues. The CDR3 is CASSLDEKTRYEQYF. CDR3 coding DNA: TGTGCCAGCAGTCTCGATGAGAAGACTCGCTACGAGCAGTACTTC.

The chain has TRBV7-2 and TRBJ2-3; a weak D match, TRBD1 (5 bases). CDR1 and CDR2 from the germline V gene are SGHTA and FQGNSA. The CDR3 loop spans 15 amino acids. V was trimmed by 5 bases and J by 0 bases, leaving 12 bases between them. CDR3 amino acids: CASSPWTTSTDTQYF. The CDR3 coding sequence is TGTGCCAGCAGCCCGTGGACAACTAGCACAGATACGCAGTATTTT.

V usage is TRBV5-1 and J usage is TRBJ1-4; TRBD1 aligns across 8 bases. After removal of 4 bases from V and 8 bases from J, the junction contained 7 bases not matched to a gene. The CDR3 is made up of 14 amino acids. The germline CDR1 and CDR2 sequences are SGHRS and YFSETQ. The DNA of the CDR3 is TGCGCCAGCAGCGTGGACAGGGTTGGCGAAAAACTGTTTTTT. This encodes CASSVDRVGEKLFF.

The chain couples TRBV10-3 to TRBJ1-5; TRBD1 might be the D (6 bases). Looked up from germline, CDR1 is ENHRY and CDR2 is SYGVKD. CDR3 size: 13 residues. V lost 6 bases to trimming and J lost 0 bases, with 6 bases between them. The CDR3 nucleotides read TGTGCCATCAGACAGGGTAGCAATCAGCCCCAGCATTTT. Residues: CAIRQGSNQPQHF.

The rearrangement joins TRBV5-4 to TRBJ2-2, with D uncertain. Looked up from germline, CDR1 is SGHNT and CDR2 is YYREEE (reference sequence). Trimming left V 2 bases short and J 0 bases short, with 8 bases between. This CDR3 is built from 15 residues. CDR3 sequence: CASSFPTANTGELFF. The CDR3 DNA reads as TGTGCCAGCAGCTTTCCAACCGCGAACACCGGGGAGCTGTTTTTT.